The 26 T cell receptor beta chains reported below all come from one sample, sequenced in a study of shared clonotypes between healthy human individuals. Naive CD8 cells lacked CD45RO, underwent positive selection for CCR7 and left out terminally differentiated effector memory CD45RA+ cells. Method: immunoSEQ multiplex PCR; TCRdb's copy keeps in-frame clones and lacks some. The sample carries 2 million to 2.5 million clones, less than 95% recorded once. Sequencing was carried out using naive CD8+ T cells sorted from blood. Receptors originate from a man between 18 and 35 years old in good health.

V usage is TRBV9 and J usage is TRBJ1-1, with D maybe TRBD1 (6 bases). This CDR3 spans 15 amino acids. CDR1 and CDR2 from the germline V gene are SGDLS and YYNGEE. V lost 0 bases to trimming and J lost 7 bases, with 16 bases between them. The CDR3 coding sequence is TGTGCCAGCAGCGTAGATGGAGGGTTAGGGGGTGAAGCTTTCTTT. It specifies CASSVDGGLGGEAFF. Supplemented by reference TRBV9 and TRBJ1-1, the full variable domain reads DSGVTQTPKHLITATGQRVTLRCSPRSGDLSVYWYQQSLDQGLQFLIQYYNGEERAKGNILERFSAQQFPDLHSELNLSSLELGDSALYFCASSVDGGLGGEAFFGQGTRLTVV.

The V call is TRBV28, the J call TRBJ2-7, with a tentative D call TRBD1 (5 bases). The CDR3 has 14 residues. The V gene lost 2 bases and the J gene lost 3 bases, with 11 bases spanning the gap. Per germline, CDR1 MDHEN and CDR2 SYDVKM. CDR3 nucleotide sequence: TGTGCCAGCAGTTTAAAGGGGCCGATCTACGAGCAGTACTTC. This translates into CASSLKGPIYEQYF.

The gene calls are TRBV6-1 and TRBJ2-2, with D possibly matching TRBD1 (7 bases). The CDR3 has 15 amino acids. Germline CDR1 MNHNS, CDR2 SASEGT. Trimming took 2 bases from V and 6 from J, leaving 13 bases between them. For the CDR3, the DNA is TGTGCCAGCAGTGAATTCAGGGGGGCCTCCGGGGAGCTGTTTTTT. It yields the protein CASSEFRGASGELFF.

The CDR3 bases are TGTGCAAGTCGCCTTCACGACAGACAGTCCTACGAGCAGTACTTC. This encodes CASRLHDRQSYEQYF. The chain uses TRBV12-2 and TRBJ2-7; the D segment call TRBD1 is taken from the table without a DNA check. TRBV12-2 is noted as a pseudogene. The CDR3 spans 15 residues.

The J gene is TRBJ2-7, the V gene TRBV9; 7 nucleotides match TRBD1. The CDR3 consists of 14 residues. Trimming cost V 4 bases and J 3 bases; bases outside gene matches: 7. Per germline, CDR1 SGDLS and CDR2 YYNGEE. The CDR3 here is CASSPGDSDYEQYF. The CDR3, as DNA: TGTGCCAGCAGCCCCGGGGACAGTGACTACGAGCAGTACTTC.

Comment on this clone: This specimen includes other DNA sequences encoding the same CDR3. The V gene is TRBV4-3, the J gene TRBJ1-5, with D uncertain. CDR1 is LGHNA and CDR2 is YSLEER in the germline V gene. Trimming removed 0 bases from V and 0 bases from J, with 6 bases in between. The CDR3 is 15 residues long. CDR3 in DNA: TGCGCCAGCAGCCAAGACAGATATAGCAATCAGCCCCAGCATTTT. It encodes CASSQDRYSNQPQHF.

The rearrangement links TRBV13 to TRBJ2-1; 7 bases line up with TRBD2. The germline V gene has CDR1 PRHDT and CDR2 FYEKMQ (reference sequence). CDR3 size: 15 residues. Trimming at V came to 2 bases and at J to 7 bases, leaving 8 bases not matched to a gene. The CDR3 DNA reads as TGTGCCAGCAGCTTACATGGCGGGGGAGGGAATGAGCAGTTCTTC. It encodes CASSLHGGGGNEQFF.

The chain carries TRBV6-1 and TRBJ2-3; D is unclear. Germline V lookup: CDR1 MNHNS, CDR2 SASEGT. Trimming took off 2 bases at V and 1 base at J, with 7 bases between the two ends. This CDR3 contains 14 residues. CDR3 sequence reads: CASSEWQGTDTQYF. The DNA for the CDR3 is TGTGCCAGCAGTGAATGGCAGGGCACAGATACGCAGTATTTT.

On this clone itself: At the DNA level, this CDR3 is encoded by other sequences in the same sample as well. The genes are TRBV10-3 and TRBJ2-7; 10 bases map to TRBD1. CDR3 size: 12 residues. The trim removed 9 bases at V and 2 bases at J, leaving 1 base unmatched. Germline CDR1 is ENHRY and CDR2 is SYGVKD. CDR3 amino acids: CAIGQGAYEQYF. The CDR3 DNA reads TGTGCCATTGGACAGGGGGCCTACGAGCAGTACTTC.

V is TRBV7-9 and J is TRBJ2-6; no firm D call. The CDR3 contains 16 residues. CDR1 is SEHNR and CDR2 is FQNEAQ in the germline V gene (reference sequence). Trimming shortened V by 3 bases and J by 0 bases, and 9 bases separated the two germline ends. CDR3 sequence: CASSFVGLSGANVLTF. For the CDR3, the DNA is TGTGCCAGCAGCTTTGTAGGCCTCTCTGGGGCCAACGTCCTGACTTTC.

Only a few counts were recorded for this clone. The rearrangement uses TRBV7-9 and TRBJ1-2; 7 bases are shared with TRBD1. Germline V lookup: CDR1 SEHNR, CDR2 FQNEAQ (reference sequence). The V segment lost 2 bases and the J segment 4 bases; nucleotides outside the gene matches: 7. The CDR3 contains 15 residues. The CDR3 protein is CASSLKGQTTYGYTF. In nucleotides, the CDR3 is TGTGCCAGCAGCTTAAAGGGACAGACGACCTATGGCTACACCTTC. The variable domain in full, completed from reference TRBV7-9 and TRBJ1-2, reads DTGVSQNPRHKITKRGQNVTFRCDPISEHNRLYWYRQTLGQGPEFLTYFQNEAQLEKSRLLSDRFSAERPKGSFSTLEIQRTEQGDSAMYLCASSLKGQTTYGYTFGSGTRLTVV.

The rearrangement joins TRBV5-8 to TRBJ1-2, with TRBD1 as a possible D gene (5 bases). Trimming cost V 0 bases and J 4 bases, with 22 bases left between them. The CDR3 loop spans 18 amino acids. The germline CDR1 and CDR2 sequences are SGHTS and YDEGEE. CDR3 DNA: TGTGCCAGCAGCTTGGCCGTCAGGGAGACCGCCTACCGCTATGGCTACACCTTC. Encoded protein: CASSLAVRETAYRYGYTF.

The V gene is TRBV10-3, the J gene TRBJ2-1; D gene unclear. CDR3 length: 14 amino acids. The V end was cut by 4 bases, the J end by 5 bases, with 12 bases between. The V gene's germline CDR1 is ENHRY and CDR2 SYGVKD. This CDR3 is CAISGLEPHNEQFF. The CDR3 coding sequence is TGTGCCATCAGTGGCCTGGAACCACACAATGAGCAGTTCTTC.

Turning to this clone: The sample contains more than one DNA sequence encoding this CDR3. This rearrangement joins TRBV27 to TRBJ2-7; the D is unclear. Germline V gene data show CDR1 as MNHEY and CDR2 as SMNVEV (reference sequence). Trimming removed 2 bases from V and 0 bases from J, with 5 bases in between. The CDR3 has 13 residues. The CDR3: CASSLTTSYEQYF. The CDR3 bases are TGTGCCAGCAGTTTAACAACCTCCTACGAGCAGTACTTC.

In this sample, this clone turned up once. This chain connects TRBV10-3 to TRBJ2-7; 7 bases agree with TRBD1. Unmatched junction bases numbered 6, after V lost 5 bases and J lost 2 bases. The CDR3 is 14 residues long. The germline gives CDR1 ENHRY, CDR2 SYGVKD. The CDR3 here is CAISPGTVAYEQYF. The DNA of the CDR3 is TGTGCCATCAGTCCCGGGACAGTTGCCTACGAGCAGTACTTC.

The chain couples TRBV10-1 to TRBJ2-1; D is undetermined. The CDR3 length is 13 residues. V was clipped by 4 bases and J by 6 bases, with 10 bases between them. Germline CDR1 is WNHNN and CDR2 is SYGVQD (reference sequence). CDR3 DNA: TGCGCCAGCAGTGTGGCTAGATCCAATGAGCAGTTCTTC. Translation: CASSVARSNEQFF.

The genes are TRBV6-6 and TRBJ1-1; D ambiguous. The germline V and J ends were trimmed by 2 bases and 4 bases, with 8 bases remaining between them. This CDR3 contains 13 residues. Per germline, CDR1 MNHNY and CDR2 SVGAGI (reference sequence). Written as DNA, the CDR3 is TGTGCCAGCAGTTACGAGGCGGGCACTGAAGCTTTCTTT. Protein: CASSYEAGTEAFF.

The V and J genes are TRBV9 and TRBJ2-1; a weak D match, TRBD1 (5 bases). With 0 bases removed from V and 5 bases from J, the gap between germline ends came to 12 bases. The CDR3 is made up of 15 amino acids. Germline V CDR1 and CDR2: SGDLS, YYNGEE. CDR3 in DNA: TGTGCCAGCAGCGTAGAGGAGACAGAAAACAATGAGCAGTTCTTC. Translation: CASSVEETENNEQFF.

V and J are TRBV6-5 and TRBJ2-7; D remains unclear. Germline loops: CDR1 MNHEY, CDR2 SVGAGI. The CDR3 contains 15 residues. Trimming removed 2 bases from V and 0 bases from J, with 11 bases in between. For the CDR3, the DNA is TGTGCCAGCAGTTACGCAGGTCCGGGCTCCTACGAGCAGTACTTC. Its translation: CASSYAGPGSYEQYF.

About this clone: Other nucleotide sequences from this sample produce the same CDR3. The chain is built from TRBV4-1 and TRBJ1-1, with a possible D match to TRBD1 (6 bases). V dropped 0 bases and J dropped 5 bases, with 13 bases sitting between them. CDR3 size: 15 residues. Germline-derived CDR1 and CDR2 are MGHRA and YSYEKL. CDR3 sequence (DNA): TGCGCCAGCAGCCAAGATCCCGCAGGGGTTACTGAAGCTTTCTTT. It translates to CASSQDPAGVTEAFF.

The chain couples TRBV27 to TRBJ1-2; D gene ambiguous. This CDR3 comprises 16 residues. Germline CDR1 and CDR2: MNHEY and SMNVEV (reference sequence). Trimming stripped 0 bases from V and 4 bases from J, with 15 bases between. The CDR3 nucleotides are TGTGCCAGCAGTTTATCTTCCCCACCCCCGCCCTATGGCTACACCTTC. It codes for CASSLSSPPPPYGYTF.

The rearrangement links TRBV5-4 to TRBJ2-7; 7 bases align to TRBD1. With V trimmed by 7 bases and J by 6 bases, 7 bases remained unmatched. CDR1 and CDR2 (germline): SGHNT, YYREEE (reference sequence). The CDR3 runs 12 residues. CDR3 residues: CASGTAAGEQYF. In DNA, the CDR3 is TGTGCCAGCGGGACAGCCGCGGGCGAGCAGTACTTC.

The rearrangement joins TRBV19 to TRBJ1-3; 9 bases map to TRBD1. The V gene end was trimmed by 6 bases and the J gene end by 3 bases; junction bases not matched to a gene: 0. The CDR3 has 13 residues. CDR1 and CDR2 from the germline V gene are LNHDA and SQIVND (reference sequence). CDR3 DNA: TGTGCCAGTAGGGACAGGGGTGGAAACACCATATATTTT. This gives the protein CASRDRGGNTIYF.

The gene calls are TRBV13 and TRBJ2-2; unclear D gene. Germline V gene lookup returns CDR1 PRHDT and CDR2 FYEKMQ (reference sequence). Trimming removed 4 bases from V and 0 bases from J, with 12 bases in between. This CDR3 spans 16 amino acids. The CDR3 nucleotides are TGTGCCAGCAGCTCGGATACGCTACCGAACACCGGGGAGCTGTTTTTT. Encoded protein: CASSSDTLPNTGELFF.

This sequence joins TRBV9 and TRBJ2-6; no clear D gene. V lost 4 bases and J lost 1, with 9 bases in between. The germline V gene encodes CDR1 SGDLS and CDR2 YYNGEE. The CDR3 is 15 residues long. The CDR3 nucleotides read TGTGCCAGCAGCTCACAAGGGTCTGGGGCCAACGTCCTGACTTTC. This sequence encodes CASSSQGSGANVLTF. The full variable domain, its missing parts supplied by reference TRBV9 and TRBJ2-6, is DSGVTQTPKHLITATGQRVTLRCSPRSGDLSVYWYQQSLDQGLQFLIQYYNGEERAKGNILERFSAQQFPDLHSELNLSSLELGDSALYFCASSSQGSGANVLTFGAGSRLTVL.

In nucleotides, the CDR3 is TGTGCCAGCAGCTTAGATTGGGAATGGACAGGGGAAATAAATGAGCAGTTCTTC. It yields the protein CASSLDWEWTGEINEQFF. The V and J genes are TRBV11-2 and TRBJ2-1; 9 bases match TRBD1. There are 18 residues in the CDR3. V was pared by 0 bases and J by 7 bases, with 13 bases of the junction left unmatched. The germline gives CDR1 SGHAT, CDR2 FQNNGV.